This TCR beta chain was profiled in a study of T cell repertoires in cytomegalovirus infection. TCRdb called the reads again in MiXCR, with one record for every CDR3 protein. The sample records 700,000 to 850,000 distinct CDR3 sequences, 32% being singletons. This clonotype was seen a single time. What it binds is unknown. One junction end does not reproduce the germline sequence, and a read error may be involved. This CDR3 region has 14 residues. CDR1 is DFQATT, CDR2 SNEGSKA, per germline (reference sequence). The sequenced sample was cultured CD8+ T cells from PBMCs, obtained from culture after CMV antigen stimulation. The chain employs TRBV20-1 and TRBJ1-1; D is unresolved. The receptor was isolated from a human donor in good health (CMV status not recorded). Some clones in this sample may be carry-over from other donors' samples. The CDR3 DNA reads TGCAGTGCTAGAGGCCCAGGTTTGAACACTAAAGCTTTCTTT. This codes for CSARGPGLNTKAFF.